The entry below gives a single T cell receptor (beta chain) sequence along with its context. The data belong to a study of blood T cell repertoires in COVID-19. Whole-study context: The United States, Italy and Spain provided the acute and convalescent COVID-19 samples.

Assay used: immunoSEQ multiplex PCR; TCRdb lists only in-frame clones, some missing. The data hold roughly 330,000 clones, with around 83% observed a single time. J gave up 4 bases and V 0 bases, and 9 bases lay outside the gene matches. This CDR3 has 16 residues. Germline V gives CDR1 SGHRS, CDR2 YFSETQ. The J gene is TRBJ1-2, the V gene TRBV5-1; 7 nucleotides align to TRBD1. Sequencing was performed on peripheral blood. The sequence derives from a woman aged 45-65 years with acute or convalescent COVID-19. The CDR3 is CASSLEGTAAFYGYTF. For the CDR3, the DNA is TGCGCCAGCAGCTTGGAAGGGACAGCCGCTTTCTATGGCTACACCTTC.